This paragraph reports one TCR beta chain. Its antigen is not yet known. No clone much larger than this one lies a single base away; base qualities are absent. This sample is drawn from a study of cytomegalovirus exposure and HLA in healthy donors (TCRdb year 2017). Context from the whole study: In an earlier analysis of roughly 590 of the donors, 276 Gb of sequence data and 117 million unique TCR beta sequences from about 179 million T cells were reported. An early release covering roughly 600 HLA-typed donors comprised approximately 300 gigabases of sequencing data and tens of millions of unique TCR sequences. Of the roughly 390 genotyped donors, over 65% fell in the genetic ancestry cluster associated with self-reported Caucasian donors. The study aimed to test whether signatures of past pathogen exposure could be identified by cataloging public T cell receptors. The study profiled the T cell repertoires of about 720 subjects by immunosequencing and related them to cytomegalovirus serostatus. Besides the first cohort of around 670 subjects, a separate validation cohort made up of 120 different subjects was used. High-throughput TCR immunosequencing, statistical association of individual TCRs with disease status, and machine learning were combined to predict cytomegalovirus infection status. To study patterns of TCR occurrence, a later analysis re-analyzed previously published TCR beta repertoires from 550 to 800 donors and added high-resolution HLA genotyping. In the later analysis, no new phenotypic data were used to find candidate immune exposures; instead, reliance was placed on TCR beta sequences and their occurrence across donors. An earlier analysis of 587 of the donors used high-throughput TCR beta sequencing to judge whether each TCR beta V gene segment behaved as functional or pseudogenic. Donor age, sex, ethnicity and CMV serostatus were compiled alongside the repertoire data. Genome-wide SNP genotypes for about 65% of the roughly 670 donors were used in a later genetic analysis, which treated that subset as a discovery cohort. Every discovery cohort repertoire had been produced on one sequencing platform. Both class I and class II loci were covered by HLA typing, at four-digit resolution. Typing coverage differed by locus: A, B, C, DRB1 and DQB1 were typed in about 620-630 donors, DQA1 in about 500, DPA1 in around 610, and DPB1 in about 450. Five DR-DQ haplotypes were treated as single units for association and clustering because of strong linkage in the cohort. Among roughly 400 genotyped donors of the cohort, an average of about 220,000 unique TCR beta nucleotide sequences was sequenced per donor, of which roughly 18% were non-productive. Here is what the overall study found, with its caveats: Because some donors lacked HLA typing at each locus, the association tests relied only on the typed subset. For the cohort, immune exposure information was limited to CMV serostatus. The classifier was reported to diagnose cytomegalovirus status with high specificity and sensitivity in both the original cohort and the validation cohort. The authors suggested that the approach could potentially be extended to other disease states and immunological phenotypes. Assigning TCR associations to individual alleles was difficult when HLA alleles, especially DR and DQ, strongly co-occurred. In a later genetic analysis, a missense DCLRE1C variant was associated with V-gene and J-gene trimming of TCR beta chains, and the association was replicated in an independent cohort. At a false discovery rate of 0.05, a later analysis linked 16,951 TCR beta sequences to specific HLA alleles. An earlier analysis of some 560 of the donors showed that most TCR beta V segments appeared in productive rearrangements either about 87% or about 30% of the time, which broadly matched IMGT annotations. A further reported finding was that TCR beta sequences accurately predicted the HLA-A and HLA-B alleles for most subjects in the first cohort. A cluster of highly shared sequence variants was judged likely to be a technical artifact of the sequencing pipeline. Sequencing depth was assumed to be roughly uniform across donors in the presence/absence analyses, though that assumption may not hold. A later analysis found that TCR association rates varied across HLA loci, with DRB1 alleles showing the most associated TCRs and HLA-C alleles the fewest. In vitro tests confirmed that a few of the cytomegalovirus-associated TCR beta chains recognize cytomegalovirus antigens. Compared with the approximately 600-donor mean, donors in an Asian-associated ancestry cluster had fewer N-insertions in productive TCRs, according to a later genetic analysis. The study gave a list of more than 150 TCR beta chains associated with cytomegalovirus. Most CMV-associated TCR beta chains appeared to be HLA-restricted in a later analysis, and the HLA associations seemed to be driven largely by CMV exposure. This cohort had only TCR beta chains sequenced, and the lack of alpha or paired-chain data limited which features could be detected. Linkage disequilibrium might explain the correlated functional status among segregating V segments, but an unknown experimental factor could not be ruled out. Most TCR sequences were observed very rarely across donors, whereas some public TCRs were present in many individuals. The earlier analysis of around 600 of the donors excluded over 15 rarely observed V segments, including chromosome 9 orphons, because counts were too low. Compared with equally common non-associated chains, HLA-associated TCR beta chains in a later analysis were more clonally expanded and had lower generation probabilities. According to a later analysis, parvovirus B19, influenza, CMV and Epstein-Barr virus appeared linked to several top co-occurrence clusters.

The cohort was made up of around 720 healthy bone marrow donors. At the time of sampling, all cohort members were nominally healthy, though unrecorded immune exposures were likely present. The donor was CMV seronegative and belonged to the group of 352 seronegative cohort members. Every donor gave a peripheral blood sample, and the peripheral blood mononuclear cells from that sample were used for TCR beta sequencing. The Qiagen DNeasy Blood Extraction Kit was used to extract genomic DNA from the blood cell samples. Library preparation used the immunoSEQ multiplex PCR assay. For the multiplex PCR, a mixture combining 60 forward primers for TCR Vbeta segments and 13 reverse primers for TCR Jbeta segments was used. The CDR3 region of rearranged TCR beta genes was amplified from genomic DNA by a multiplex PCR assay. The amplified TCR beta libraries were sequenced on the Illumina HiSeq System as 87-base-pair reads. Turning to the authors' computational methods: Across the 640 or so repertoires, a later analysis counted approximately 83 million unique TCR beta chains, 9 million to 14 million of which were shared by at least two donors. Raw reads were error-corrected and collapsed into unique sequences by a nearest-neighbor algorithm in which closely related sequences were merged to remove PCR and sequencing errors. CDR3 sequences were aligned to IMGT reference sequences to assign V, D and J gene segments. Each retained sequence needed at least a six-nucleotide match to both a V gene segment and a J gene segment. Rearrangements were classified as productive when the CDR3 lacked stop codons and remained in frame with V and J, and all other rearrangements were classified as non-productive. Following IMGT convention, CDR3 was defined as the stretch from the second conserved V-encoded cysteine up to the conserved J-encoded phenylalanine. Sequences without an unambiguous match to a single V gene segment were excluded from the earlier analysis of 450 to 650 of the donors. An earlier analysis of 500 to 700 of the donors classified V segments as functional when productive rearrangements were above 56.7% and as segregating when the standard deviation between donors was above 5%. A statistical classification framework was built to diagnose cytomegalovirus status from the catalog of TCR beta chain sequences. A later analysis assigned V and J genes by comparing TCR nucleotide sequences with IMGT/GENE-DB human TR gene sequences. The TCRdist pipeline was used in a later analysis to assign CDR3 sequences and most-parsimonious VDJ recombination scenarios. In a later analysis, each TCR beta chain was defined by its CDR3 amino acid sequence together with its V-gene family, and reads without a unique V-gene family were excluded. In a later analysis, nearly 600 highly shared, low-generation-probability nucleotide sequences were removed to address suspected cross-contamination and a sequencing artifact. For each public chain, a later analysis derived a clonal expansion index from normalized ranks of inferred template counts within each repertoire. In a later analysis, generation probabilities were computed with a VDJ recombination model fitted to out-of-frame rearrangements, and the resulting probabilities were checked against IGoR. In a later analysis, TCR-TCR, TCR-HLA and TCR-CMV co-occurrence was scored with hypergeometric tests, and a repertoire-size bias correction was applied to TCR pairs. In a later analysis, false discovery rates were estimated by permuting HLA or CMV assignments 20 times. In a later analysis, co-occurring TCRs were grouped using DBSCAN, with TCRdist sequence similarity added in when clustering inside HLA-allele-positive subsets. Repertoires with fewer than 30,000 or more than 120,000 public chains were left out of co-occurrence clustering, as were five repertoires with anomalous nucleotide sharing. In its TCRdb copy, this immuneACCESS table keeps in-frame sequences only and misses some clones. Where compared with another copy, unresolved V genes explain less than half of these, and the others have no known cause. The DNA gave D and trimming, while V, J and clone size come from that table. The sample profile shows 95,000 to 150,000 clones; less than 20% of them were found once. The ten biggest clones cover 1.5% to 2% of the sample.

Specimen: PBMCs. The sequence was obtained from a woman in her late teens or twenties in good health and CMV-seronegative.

The DNA sequence follows: TGTGCCAGCAGTCTCACCGGGACAGGGATAGGACAGTTCTTC. Its translation is CASSLTGTGIGQFF. The chain joins TRBV28 to TRBJ2-1; TRBD1 aligns with 9 central bases. Sequences MDHEN (CDR1) and SYDVKM (CDR2) are obtained from the germline V gene. From the cysteine through the phenylalanine, the CDR3 covers 14 amino acids. Only the CDR3 DNA is retained, 42 bases long and in frame from the first base. Trimming accounts for 5 bases at V and 13 bases at J, while the number of junction bases matched to no gene is 12. The CDR3 plus the reference TRBV28 and TRBJ2-1 genes for the other parts give the full variable domain: DVKVTQSSRYLVKRTGEKVFLECVQDMDHENMFWYRQDPGLGLRLIYFSYDVKMKEKGDIPEGYSVSREKKERFSLILESASTNQTSMYLCASSLTGTGIGQFFGPGTRLTVL.